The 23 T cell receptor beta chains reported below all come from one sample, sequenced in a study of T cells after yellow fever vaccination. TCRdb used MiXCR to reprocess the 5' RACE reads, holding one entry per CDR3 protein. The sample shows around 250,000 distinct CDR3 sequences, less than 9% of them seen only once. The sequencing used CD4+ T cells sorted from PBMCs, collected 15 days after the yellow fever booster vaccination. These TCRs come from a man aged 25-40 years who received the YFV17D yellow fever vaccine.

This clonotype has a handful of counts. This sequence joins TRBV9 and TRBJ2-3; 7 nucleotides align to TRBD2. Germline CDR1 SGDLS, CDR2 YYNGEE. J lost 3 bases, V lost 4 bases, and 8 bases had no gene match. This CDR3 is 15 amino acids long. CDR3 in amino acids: CASSPGGIKTDTQYF. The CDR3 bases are TGTGCCAGCAGCCCGGGGGGTATAAAAACAGATACGCAGTATTTT.

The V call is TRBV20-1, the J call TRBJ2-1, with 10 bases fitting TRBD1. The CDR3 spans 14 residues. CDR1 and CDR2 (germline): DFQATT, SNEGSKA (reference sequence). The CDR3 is CKGQGGSSYNEQFF. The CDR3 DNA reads TGCAAAGGACAGGGGGGAAGCTCCTACAATGAGCAGTTCTTC.

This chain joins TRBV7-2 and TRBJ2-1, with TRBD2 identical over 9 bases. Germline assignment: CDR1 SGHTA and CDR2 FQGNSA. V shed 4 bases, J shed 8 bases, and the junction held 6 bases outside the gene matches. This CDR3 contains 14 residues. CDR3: CASSSQREVYEQFF. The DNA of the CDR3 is TGTGCCAGCAGCTCCCAGCGGGAGGTTTATGAGCAGTTCTTC.

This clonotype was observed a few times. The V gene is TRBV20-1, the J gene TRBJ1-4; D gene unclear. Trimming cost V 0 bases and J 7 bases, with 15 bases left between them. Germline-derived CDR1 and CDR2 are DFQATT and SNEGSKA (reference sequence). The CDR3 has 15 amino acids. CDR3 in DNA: TGCAGTGCTAGAGATAATCGGGGAATCCCTGAAAAACTGTTTTTT. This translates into CSARDNRGIPEKLFF.

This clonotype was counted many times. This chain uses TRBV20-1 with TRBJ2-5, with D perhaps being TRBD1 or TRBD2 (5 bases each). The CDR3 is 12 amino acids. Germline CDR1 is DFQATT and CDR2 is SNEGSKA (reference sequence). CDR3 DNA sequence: TGCAGAGCCGGGACGACCAGAATGACCCAGTACTTC. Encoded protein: CRAGTTRMTQYF.

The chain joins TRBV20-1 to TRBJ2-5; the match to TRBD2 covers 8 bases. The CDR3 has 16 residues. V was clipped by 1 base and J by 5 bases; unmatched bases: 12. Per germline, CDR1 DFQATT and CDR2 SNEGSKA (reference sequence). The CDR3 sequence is CSARGSSGRGRETQYF. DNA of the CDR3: TGCAGTGCTAGAGGGTCAAGCGGGAGAGGGCGGGAGACCCAGTACTTC.

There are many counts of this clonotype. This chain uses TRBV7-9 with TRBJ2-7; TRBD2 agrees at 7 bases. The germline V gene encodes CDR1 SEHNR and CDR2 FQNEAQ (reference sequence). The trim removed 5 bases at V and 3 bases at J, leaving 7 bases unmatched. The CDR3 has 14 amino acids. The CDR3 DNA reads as TGTGCCAGCAGCCCCCGGGGGGTTAACTACGAGCAGTACTTC. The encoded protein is CASSPRGVNYEQYF. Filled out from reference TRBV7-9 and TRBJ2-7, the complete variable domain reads DTGVSQNPRHKITKRGQNVTFRCDPISEHNRLYWYRQTLGQGPEFLTYFQNEAQLEKSRLLSDRFSAERPKGSFSTLEIQRTEQGDSAMYLCASSPRGVNYEQYFGPGTRLTVT.

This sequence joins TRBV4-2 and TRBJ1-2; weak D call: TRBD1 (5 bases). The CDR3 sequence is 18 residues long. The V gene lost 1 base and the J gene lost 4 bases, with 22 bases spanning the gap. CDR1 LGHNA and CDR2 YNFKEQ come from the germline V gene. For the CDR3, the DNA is TGTGCCAGCAGCCAAGTCGGAAATGGGGGGTACAGCGGCTATGGCTACACCTTC. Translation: CASSQVGNGGYSGYGYTF.

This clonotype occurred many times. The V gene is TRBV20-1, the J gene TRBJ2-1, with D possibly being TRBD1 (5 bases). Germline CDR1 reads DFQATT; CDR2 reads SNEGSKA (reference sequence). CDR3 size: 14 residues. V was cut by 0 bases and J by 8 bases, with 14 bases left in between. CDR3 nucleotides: TGCAGTGCTAGAGATCGACAGTTTGTCCATGAGCAGTTCTTC. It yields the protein CSARDRQFVHEQFF.

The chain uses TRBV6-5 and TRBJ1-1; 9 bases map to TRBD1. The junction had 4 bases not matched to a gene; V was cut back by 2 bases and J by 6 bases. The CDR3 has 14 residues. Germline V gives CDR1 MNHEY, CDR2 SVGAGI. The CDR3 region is CASSYDRGYSEAFF. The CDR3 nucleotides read TGTGCCAGCAGTTACGACAGGGGGTACTCTGAAGCTTTCTTT.

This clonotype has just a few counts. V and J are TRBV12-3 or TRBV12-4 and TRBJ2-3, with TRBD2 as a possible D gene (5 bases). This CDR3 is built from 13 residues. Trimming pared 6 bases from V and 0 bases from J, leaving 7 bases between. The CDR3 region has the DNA TGTGCCAGCAGAAAGCGGAGCACAGATACGCAGTATTTT. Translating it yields CASRKRSTDTQYF.

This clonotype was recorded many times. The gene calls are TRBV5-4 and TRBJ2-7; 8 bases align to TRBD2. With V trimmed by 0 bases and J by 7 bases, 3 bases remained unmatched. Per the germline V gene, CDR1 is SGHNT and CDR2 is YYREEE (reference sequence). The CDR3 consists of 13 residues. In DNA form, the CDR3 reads TGTGCCAGCAGCTTGGGGACTAGCCAAGAGCAGTACTTC. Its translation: CASSLGTSQEQYF.

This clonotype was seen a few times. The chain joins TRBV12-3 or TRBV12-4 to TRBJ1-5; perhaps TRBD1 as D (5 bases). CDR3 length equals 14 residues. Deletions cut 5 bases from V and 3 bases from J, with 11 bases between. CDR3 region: CASSRPGPNQPQHF. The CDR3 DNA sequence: TGTGCCAGCAGTAGACCGGGACCCAATCAGCCCCAGCATTTT.

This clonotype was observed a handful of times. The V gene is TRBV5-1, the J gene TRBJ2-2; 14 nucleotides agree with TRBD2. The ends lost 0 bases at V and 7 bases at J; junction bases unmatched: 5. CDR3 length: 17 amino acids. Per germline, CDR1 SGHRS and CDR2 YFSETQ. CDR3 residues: CASSLAGTSGSIGELFF. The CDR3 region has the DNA TGCGCCAGCAGCTTGGCCGGGACTAGCGGGAGTATCGGGGAGCTGTTTTTT.

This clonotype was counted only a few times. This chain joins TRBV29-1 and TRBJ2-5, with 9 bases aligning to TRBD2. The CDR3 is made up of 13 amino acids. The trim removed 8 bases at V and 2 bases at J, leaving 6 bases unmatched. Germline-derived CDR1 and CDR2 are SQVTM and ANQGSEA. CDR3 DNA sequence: TGCAGCACTAGCGGGCGGTCGCAAGAGACCCAGTACTTC. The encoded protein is CSTSGRSQETQYF.

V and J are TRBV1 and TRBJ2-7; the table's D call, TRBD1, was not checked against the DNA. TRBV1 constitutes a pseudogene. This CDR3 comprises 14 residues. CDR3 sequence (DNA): TGCACCAGCAGCCATCCCGTGGGTGACTACGAGCAGTACTTC. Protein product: CTSSHPVGDYEQYF.

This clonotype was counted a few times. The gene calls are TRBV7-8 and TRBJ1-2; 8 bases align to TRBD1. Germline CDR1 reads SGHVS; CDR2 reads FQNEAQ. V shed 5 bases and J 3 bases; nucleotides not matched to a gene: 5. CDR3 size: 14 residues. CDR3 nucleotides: TGTGCCAGCAGCGCGGGACAGGCATACTATGGCTACACCTTC. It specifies CASSAGQAYYGYTF.

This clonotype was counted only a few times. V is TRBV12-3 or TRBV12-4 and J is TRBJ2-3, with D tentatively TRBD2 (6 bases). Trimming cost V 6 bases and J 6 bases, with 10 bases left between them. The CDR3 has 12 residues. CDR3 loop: CASRLAGDTQYF. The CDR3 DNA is TGTGCCAGCAGACTAGCAGGGGATACGCAGTATTTT.

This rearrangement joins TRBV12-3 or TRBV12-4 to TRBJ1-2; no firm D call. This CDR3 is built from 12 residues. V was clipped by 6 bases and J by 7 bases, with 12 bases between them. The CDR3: CASSPTVGGYTF. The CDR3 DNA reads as TGTGCCAGCAGCCCTACCGTGGGTGGCTACACCTTC.

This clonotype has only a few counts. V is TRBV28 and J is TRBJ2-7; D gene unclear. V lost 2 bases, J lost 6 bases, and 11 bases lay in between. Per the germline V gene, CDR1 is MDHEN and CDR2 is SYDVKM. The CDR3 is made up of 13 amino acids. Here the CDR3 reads CASSLGVRPEQYF. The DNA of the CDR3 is TGTGCCAGCAGTTTAGGGGTACGTCCCGAGCAGTACTTC.

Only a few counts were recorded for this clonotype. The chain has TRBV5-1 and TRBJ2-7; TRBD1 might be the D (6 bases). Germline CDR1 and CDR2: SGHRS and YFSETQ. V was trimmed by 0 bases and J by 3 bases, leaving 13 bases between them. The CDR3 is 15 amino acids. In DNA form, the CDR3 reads TGCGCCAGCAGCTTGGCCTCCGACAGGAACTACGAGCAGTACTTC. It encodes CASSLASDRNYEQYF.

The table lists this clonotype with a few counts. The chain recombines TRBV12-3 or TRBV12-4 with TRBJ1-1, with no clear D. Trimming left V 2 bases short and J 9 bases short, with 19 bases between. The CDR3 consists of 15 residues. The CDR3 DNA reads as TGTGCCAGCAGTTTAACTGCGTGGGCCCACGGGAAAGCTTTCTTT. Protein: CASSLTAWAHGKAFF.

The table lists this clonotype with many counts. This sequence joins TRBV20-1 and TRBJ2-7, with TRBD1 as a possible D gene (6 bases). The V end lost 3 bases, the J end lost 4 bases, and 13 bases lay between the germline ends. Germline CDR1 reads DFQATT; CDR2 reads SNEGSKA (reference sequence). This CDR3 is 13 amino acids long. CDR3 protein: CSASLRRGYEQYF. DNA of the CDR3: TGCAGTGCTAGTTTGCGTAGGGGGTACGAGCAGTACTTC.